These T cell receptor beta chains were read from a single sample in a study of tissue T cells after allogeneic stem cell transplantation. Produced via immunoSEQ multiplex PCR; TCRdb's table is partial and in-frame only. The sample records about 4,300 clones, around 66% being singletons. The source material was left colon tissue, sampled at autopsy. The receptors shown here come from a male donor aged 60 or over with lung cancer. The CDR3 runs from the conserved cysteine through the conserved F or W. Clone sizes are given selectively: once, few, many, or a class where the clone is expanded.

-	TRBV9	CASSVESGDTQYF
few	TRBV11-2	CASSYHGILNTIYF
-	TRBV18	CASSPPADTQYF
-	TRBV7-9	CASSLQGNSPLHF
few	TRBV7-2	CASSPRAGEYNEQFF
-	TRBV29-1	CSGLGAYGYTF
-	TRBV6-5	CASRRDRSSYEQYF
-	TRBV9	CASSFVGVPSGNTIYF
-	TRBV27	CASSLLAVNSNQPQHF
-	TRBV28	CASQIVRDRYSPLHF
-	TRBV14	CASSQNTGAGREAFF
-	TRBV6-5	CATAFNRGSTEAFF
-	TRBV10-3	CAISPGLAINEQFF
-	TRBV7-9	CASSLDLTEAFF
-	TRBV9	CASSENNLNTEAFF
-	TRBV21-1	CANVGLAEVNTGELFF
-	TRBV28	CASTSLNYEQYF
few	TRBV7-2	CASRRDRGLFYEQYF
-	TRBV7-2	CASSLLAGANTGELFF